This record concerns one TCR beta chain sequence. Its ends do not fully match the called genes, so a read error is possible. A modified ARM-PCR protocol with three rounds of nested PCR amplified TCRbeta. One entry per CDR3 protein results from TCRdb running MiXCR on the multiplex PCR reads. Seen here are over 80,000 distinct CDR3 sequences, more than 75% observed once, and the top ten hold around a fifth. The sample is drawn from a study of tumor and adjacent non-tumor tissue in lung cancer. This CDR3 spans 15 amino acids. CDR1 ENHRY and CDR2 SYGVKD come from the germline V gene. RNA was extracted from bulk tissue without any cell sorting. Distant lung tissue was collected more than 3 cm away from the tumor edge.

This rearrangement joins TRBV10-3 to TRBJ2-1; 10 bases are shared with TRBD1. Sequenced input: distant non-tumor lung tissue. This receptor was taken from a woman aged 45-65 years with non-small cell lung cancer. CDR3 in DNA: TGTGCCATCAGTTGGGGACAGGGGTTAGAGAATGAGCAGCTCTTC. It translates to CAISWGQGLENEQLF.